The 20 T cell receptor beta chains below all came from one sample that was sequenced in a study of blood T cell repertoires in COVID-19. Only in-frame clones appear in the TCRdb table, and some are missing; sequencing was by immunoSEQ multiplex PCR. There are about 160,000 clones in the sample; 92% occur only once, and nearly 5% lies in the top ten. Material for sequencing was peripheral blood. Receptors originate from a young man with COVID-19, enrolled during active disease.

The count of this clone is one. The chain uses TRBV3-1 (or the pseudogene TRBV3-2) and TRBJ1-1; D gene unclear. This CDR3 has 14 residues. V lost 4 bases and J lost 0, with 9 bases in between. Germline CDR1 LGHDT, CDR2 YNNKEL (reference sequence). CDR3: CASSPTALNTEAFF. For the CDR3, the DNA is TGTGCCAGCAGCCCTACCGCACTGAACACTGAAGCTTTCTTT.

The genes are TRBV25-1 and TRBJ2-7; 9 bases are a match to TRBD1. CDR3 length: 15 residues. Germline V gene sequence: CDR1 MGHDK, CDR2 SYGVNS. V lost 2 bases, J lost 1 base, and 3 bases stayed unmatched. The CDR3 sequence is CASSEVQGASYEQYF. CDR3 sequence (DNA): TGTGCCAGCAGTGAAGTACAGGGGGCGTCCTACGAGCAGTACTTC.

This sequence joins TRBV7-8 and TRBJ1-1; perhaps TRBD1 as D (5 bases). Germline CDR1 and CDR2: SGHVS and FQNEAQ. V dropped 3 bases and J dropped 4 bases, with 15 bases sitting between them. The CDR3 spans 15 residues. CDR3 in amino acids: CASSLSGGGSTEAFF. CDR3 bases: TGTGCCAGCAGCTTGTCGGGCGGGGGATCCACTGAAGCTTTCTTT.

The CDR3 region is CASGLGTQGNEQYF. The CDR3 DNA is TGTGCTAGTGGTTTGGGAACACAGGGGAACGAGCAGTACTTC. This chain connects TRBV12-5 to TRBJ2-7; TRBD1 agrees at 7 bases. From germline, CDR1 is LGHNT and CDR2 FRNRAP. The trim removed 1 base at V and 5 bases at J, leaving 5 bases unmatched. This CDR3 region has 14 residues.

V is TRBV7-3 and J is TRBJ2-1, with unresolved D. The germline V gene has CDR1 SGHTA and CDR2 FQGTGA. The ends were cut back, 8 bases at V and 0 bases at J, with 5 bases in the middle. There are 12 residues in the CDR3. The CDR3 DNA sequence: TGTGCCAGCTCAGACTCCTACAATGAGCAGTTCTTC. It encodes CASSDSYNEQFF.

The chain couples TRBV28 to TRBJ2-3, with 7 nucleotides matching TRBD2. CDR1 is MDHEN, CDR2 SYDVKM, per germline. J lost 2 bases, V lost 6 bases, and 14 bases had no gene match. The CDR3 totals 17 residues. CDR3 loop: CASSLTLLAPHTDTQYF. In DNA form, the CDR3 reads TGTGCCAGCAGCCTAACTTTACTAGCGCCGCACACAGATACGCAGTATTTT.

The chain combines TRBV11-1 with TRBJ2-1; D is perhaps TRBD1 (6 bases). Trimming shortened V by 5 bases and J by 8 bases, and 16 bases separated the two germline ends. In germline, CDR1 is SGHAT, CDR2 FQDESV (reference sequence). This CDR3 contains 14 residues. CDR3 sequence: CASSGQPTLYEQFF. CDR3 bases: TGTGCCAGCAGCGGACAGCCTACCTTATATGAGCAGTTCTTC.

V gene TRBV5-6 combines with J gene TRBJ1-4; no clear D. V dropped 4 bases and J dropped 8 bases, with 15 bases sitting between them. CDR3 length: 14 amino acids. Germline CDR1 SGHDT, CDR2 YYEEEE. This chain's CDR3 is CASSPSGVGEKLFF. DNA of the CDR3: TGTGCCAGCAGCCCTAGCGGGGTCGGGGAAAAACTGTTTTTT.

This chain joins TRBV7-3 and TRBJ1-2; no definite D call. Germline lookup yields CDR1 SGHTA and CDR2 FQGTGA. V lost 6 bases and J lost 2, with 10 bases in between. The CDR3 loop spans 13 amino acids. The CDR3 DNA reads TGTGCCAGCAGGACGGAGGGAAACTATGGCTACACCTTC. This encodes CASRTEGNYGYTF.

The V gene is TRBV15, the J gene TRBJ2-5, with D possibly matching TRBD1 (7 bases). CDR3 length: 16 residues. Germline V CDR1 and CDR2: LNHNV, YYDKDF (reference sequence). Trimming cost V 0 bases and J 5 bases, with 16 bases left between them. For the CDR3, the DNA is TGTGCCACCAGCAGAGATCGTGAGGGGGCGGGGGAGACCCAGTACTTC. It yields the protein CATSRDREGAGETQYF.

The chain combines TRBV11-1 with TRBJ2-5; possibly TRBD2 for D (5 bases). Germline CDR1 is SGHAT and CDR2 is FQDESV (reference sequence). This CDR3 comprises 16 residues. The V end lost 2 bases, the J end lost 2 bases, and 15 bases lay between the germline ends. CDR3 coding DNA: TGTGCCAGCAGCTTAAGGCAGAGGGTAGGGCAAGAGACCCAGTACTTC. Translated, it gives CASSLRQRVGQETQYF. Filled out from reference TRBV11-1 and TRBJ2-5, the complete variable domain reads EAEVAQSPRYKITEKSQAVAFWCDPISGHATLYWYRQILGQGPELLVQFQDESVVDDSQLPKDRFSAERLKGVDSTLKIQPAELGDSAMYLCASSLRQRVGQETQYFGPGTRLLVL.

The CDR3 region is CASRTMTGQSSYNEQFF. The CDR3 DNA sequence: TGTGCCAGTAGAACCATGACAGGGCAGAGCTCCTACAATGAGCAGTTCTTC. The chain employs TRBV19 and TRBJ2-1; 7 nucleotides agree with TRBD1. The CDR3 spans 17 residues. Germline V lookup: CDR1 LNHDA, CDR2 SQIVND (reference sequence). The ends lost 6 bases at V and 0 bases at J; junction bases unmatched: 11.

A single count supports this clone. The gene calls are TRBV7-2 and TRBJ2-2; 10 bases are shared with TRBD2. CDR1 is SGHTA, CDR2 FQGNSA, per germline. The CDR3 has 15 residues. With 0 bases clipped from V and 12 bases from J, the junction kept 7 bases outside the gene matches. The DNA for the CDR3 is TGTGCCAGCAGCTTAGCGCGAGCGGGGGGGCAGAAGCTGTTTTTT. Translating it yields CASSLARAGGQKLFF.

This chain connects TRBV18 to TRBJ1-2, with 8 bases identical to TRBD1. The germline V gene encodes CDR1 KGHSH and CDR2 LQKENI. The CDR3 sequence is 16 residues long. Trimming cost V 0 bases and J 8 bases; bases outside gene matches: 11. CDR3 protein: CASSPPPGQAPGGYTF. CDR3 in DNA: TGTGCCAGCTCACCACCACCGGGACAGGCCCCGGGGGGCTACACCTTC.

This clone was seen once. The V and J genes are TRBV10-2 and TRBJ1-5; 10 bases align to TRBD1. This CDR3 has 16 residues. With 5 bases clipped from V and 6 bases from J, the junction kept 10 bases outside the gene matches. Germline V gene lookup returns CDR1 WSHSY and CDR2 SAAADI. DNA for the CDR3: TGCGCCAGCAGTACCGGGACAGGGGTAGGTGGTCAGCCCCAGCATTTT. This encodes CASSTGTGVGGQPQHF.

V and J are TRBV6-5 and TRBJ2-1, with a possible D match to TRBD2 (5 bases). The CDR3 is made up of 15 amino acids. The germline V gene has CDR1 MNHEY and CDR2 SVGAGI. Trimming removed 6 bases from V and 2 bases from J, with 14 bases in between. CDR3: CASRGVGGPYNEQFF. Written as DNA, the CDR3 is TGTGCCAGCAGGGGTGTAGGCGGGCCCTACAATGAGCAGTTCTTC.

The genes are TRBV5-1 and TRBJ1-1; possible D gene TRBD1, 5 bases. This CDR3 has 15 amino acids. Trimming left V 3 bases short and J 2 bases short, with 14 bases between. Germline lookup yields CDR1 SGHRS and CDR2 YFSETQ. CDR3 amino acids: CASSSLTVGNTEAFF. CDR3 nucleotides: TGCGCCAGCAGCTCTTTGACAGTAGGAAACACTGAAGCTTTCTTT.

The table lists this clone with a few counts. The rearrangement joins TRBV3-1 (or the pseudogene TRBV3-2) to TRBJ1-3; no clear D. The CDR3 contains 15 residues. V was clipped by 4 bases and J by 0 bases, with 10 bases between them. Germline assignment: CDR1 LGHDT and CDR2 YNNKEL (reference sequence). The CDR3 loop is CASSPRRDSGNTIYF. The DNA of the CDR3 is TGTGCCAGCAGCCCCCGGCGGGACTCTGGAAACACCATATATTTT.

The chain carries TRBV7-8 and TRBJ2-3; tentatively, D is TRBD2 (6 bases). V lost 2 bases, J lost 5 bases, and 17 bases lay in between. The CDR3 loop spans 16 amino acids. The germline CDR1 and CDR2 sequences are SGHVS and FQNEAQ. CDR3 DNA: TGTGCCAGCAGCTTAACAGCGGGTGAGGGTAGAGATACGCAGTATTTT. It specifies CASSLTAGEGRDTQYF.

The rearrangement joins TRBV24-1 to TRBJ2-7, with 16 positions matching TRBD2. This CDR3 contains 15 residues. The ends lost 9 bases at V and 7 bases at J; junction bases unmatched: 8. Germline loops: CDR1 KGHDR, CDR2 SFDVKD. CDR3 sequence: CATSGLAGGDWEQYF. DNA of the CDR3: TGTGCCACCTCGGGACTAGCGGGAGGGGATTGGGAGCAGTACTTC.